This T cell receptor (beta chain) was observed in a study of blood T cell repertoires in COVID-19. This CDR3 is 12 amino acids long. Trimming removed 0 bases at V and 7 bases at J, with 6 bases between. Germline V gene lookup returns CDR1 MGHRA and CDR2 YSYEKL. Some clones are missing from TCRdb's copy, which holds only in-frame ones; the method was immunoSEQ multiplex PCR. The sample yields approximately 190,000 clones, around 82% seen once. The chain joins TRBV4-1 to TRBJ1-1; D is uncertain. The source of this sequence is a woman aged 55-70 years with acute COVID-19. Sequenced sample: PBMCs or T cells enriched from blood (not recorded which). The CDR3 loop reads CASSQDPNEAFF. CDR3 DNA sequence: TGCGCCAGCAGCCAAGATCCCAATGAAGCTTTCTTT.